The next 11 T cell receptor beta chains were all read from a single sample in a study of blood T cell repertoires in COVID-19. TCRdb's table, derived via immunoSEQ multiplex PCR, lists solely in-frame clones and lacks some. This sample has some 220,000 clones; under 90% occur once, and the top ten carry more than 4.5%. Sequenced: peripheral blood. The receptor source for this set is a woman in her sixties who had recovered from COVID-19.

The DNA of the CDR3 is TGTGCCAGCAGTTTAGTTATGGCGGGTCGGCAGTTCTTC. Its protein is CASSLVMAGRQFF. This sequence joins TRBV12-3 or TRBV12-4 and TRBJ2-1; the D gene is possibly TRBD2 (5 bases). Deletions cut 1 base from V and 12 bases from J, with 13 bases between. This CDR3 has 13 amino acids.

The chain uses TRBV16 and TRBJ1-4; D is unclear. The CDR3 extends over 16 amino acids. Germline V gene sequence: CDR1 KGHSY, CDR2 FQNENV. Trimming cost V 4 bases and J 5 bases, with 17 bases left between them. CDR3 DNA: TGTGCCAGCAGCCCAGAGGTGGCAGCCGAAAATGAAAAACTGTTTTTT. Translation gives CASSPEVAAENEKLFF. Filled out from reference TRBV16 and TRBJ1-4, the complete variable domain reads GEEVAQTPKHLVRGEGQKAKLYCAPIKGHSYVFWYQQVLKNEFKFLISFQNENVFDETGMPKERFSAKCLPNSPCSLEIQATKLEDSAVYFCASSPEVAAENEKLFFGSGTQLSVL.

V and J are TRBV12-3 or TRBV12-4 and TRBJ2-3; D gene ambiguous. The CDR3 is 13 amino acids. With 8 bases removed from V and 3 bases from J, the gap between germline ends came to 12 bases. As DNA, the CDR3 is TGTGCCAGCTCGGGTAGCTCTACAGATACGCAGTATTTT. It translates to CASSGSSTDTQYF.

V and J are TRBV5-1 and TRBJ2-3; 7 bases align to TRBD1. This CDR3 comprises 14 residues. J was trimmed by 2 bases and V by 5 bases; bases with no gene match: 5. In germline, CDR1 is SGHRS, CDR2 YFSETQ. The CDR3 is CASRTGIYTDTQYF. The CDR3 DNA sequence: TGCGCCAGCAGGACAGGGATTTACACAGATACGCAGTATTTT.

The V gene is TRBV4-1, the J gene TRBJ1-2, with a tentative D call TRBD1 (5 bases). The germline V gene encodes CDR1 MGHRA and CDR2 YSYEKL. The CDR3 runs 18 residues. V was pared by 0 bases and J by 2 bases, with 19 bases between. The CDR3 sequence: CASSQDRRGIRLNYGYTF. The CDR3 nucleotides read TGCGCCAGCAGCCAAGATCGTAGGGGCATCCGTTTGAACTATGGCTACACCTTC.

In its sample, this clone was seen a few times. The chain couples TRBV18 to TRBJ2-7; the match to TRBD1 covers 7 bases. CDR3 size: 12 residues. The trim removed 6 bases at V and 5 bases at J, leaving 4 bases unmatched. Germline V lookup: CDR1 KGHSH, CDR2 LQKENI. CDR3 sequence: CASSKDRDEQYF. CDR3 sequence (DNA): TGTGCCAGCTCCAAAGACAGGGACGAGCAGTACTTC.

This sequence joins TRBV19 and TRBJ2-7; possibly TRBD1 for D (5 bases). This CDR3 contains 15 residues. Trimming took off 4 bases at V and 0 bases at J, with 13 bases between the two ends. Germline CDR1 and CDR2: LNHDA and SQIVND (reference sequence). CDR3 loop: CASSKGQGGSYEQYF. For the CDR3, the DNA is TGTGCCAGTAGTAAGGGGCAGGGCGGCTCCTACGAGCAGTACTTC.

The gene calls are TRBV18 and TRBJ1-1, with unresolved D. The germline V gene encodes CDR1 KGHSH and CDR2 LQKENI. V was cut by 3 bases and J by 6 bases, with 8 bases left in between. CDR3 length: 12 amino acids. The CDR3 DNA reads TGTGCCAGCTCACCCCTGGCCCCTGAAGCTTTCTTT. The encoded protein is CASSPLAPEAFF. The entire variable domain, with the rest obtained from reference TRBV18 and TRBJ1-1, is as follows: NAGVMQNPRHLVRRRGQEARLRCSPMKGHSHVYWYRQLPEEGLKFMVYLQKENIIDESGMPKERFSAEFPKEGPSILRIQQVVRGDSAAYFCASSPLAPEAFFGQGTRLTVV.

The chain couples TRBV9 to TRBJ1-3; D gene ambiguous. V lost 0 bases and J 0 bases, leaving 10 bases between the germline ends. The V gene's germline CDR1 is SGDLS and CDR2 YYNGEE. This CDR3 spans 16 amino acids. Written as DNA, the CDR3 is TGTGCCAGCAGCGTAGTCGGCGGGGACTCTGGAAACACCATATATTTT. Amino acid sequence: CASSVVGGDSGNTIYF.

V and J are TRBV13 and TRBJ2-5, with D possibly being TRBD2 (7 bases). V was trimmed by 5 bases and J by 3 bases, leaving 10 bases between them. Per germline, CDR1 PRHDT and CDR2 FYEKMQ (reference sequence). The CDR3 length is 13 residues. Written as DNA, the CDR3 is TGTGCCAGCAGCCCGGGGGGCAAAGAGACCCAGTACTTC. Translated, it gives CASSPGGKETQYF. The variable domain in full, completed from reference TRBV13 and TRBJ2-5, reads AAGVIQSPRHLIKEKRETATLKCYPIPRHDTVYWYQQGPGQDPQFLISFYEKMQSDKGSIPDRFSAQQFSDYHSELNMSSLELGDSALYFCASSPGGKETQYFGPGTRLLVL.

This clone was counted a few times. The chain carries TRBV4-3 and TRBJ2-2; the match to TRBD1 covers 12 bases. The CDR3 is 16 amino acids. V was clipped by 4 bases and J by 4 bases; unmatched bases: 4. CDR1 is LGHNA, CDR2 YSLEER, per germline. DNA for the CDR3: TGCGCCAGCAGCCGGGACAGGGGGCTTAGCACCGGGGAGCTGTTTTTT. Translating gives CASSRDRGLSTGELFF.